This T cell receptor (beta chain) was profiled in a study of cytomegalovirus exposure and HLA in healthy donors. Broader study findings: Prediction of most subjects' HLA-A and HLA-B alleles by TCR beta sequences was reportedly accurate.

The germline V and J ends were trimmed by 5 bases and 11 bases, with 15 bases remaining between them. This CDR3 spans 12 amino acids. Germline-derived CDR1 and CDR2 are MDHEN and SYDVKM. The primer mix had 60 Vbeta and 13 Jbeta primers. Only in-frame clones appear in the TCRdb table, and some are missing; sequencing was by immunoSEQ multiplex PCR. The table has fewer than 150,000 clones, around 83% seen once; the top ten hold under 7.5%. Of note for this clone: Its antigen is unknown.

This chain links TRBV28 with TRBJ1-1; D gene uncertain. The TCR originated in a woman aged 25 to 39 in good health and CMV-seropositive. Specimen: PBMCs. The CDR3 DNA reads TGTGCCAGCAGTCCCCTGCGCCGGGAGGCTTTCTTT. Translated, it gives CASSPLRREAFF.